This T cell receptor beta chain is from a study of beta chain features in type 1 diabetes. Looking at the study overall: Patients were similar to healthy donors in age and gender (as well as in cell yields).

There are 13 residues in the CDR3. The J segment lost 4 bases and the V segment lost 3 bases, leaving 0 bases of the junction unmatched. The germline gives CDR1 SGHNT, CDR2 YYREEE (reference sequence). cDNA synthesis used the whole RNA isolate, giving expressed TCRB sequences. Profiling relied on immunoSEQ multiplex PCR, and the TCRdb table lists in-frame clones only, not all of them. Counted here are a few hundred thousand clones, around an eighth occurring once; the ten biggest clones make up roughly 0.015%. This clone was observed a handful of times. Its antigen remains unidentified. Study-level results: An over-representation of cells with high TCR expression could result from cDNA sequencing. Patients' naive, central memory and Treg TCRB repertoires seemed closer to one another than those of healthy donors. Patients with Type 1 diabetes showed moderately but significantly shorter TCRB CDR3s in all four CD4+ subsets.

This sequence originates from a woman aged 18-35 years with type 1 diabetes. The sample comprised naive CD4+ T cells from blood. The chain couples TRBV5-4 to TRBJ1-2; TRBD1 agrees at 10 bases. CDR3 sequence: CASSWDRGYGYTF. The CDR3 DNA reads TGTGCCAGCAGCTGGGACAGGGGCTATGGCTACACCTTC.